This TCR beta chain was identified in a study of CD8 T cell repertoires and HIV-1 epitope variants. The overall study: Twenty-five autologous and known Gag and Nef epitope variant peptides each stimulated T cells separately. Controls were a CMV, EBV and flu peptide pool, Ebola AY9 negative control, and no-peptide well. 1M T cells were kept uncultured as a baseline. Tested: three Gag epitope families, Nef HW9 and YT9.

TCRdb keeps only in-frame clones here, not all; method: immunoSEQ multiplex PCR. Seen here are some 5,600 clones, about three fifths observed once, and the top ten hold roughly 42%. To note about this clone: Its antigen is currently unknown.

Trimming took 0 bases from V and 1 from J, leaving 4 bases between them. The germline CDR1 and CDR2 sequences are SGHNT and YYREEE (reference sequence). The CDR3 is made up of 13 amino acids. The receptor comes from a male donor with HIV. The rearrangement uses TRBV5-4 and TRBJ1-1; D not certain. The specimen was cultured CD8+ T cells derived from PBMCs. This chain's CDR3 is CASSLAENTEAFF. CDR3 nucleotides: TGTGCCAGCAGCTTGGCCGAGAACACTGAAGCTTTCTTT.